Listed below are T cell receptor beta chains from one sample, sequenced in a study of shared clonotypes between healthy human individuals. This table comes from immunoSEQ multiplex PCR, and its TCRdb copy is limited to in-frame clones, with some not included. The data hold about 1.1 million clones, with more than 75% observed a single time. The sample consisted of memory CD4+ T cells from PBMCs. Source of these receptors: a man between 18 and 35 years old in good health. Some clones in this sample may be carry-over from other donors' samples. Both conserved end residues are part of each CDR3. The D gene is left open where the match is weak. Clone size, where shown, is once, few, many, or a class for clones that have expanded.

J gene	D gene	V gene	clone size	CDR3 DNA	CDR3 protein
TRBJ2-3	TRBD2	TRBV4-2	NA	TGTGCCAGCAGCCCTATAGCGGGAGGGCCCACAGATACGCAGTATTTT	CASSPIAGGPTDTQYF
TRBJ1-1	NA	TRBV5-1	once	TGCGCCAGCAGCTTGGGCGGGGGGAGGAACACTGAAGCTTTCTTT	CASSLGGGRNTEAFF
TRBJ2-1	NA	TRBV5-1	NA	TGCGCCAGCAGCCCAGGCAGGGGAAACCCCTTAGGCTACAATGAGCAGTTCTTC	CASSPGRGNPLGYNEQFF
TRBJ2-1	TRBD2	TRBV27	NA	TGTGCCAGCAGTCCCCGGCTAGCGGGAAGCGACAATGAGCAGTTCTTC	CASSPRLAGSDNEQFF
TRBJ2-2	NA	TRBV19	few	TGTGCCAGTAGTATTCGGACAGCGAACACCGGGGAGCTGTTTTTT	CASSIRTANTGELFF
TRBJ2-7	TRBD2	TRBV5-4	NA	TGTGCCAGCAGCTTGGAGAGCGGGAGATCCTACGAGCAGTACTTC	CASSLESGRSYEQYF
TRBJ1-3	TRBD1	TRBV28	NA	TGTGCCAGCACCCCACGGGACAGTAGAAACACCATATATTTT	CASTPRDSRNTIYF
TRBJ1-3	NA	TRBV28	few	TGTGCCAGCAGTTTAGGAGGGGTGGGAAACACCATATATTTT	CASSLGGVGNTIYF
TRBJ2-3	NA	TRBV27	few	TGTGCCAGCAGTTTCGAGGGAGAGCGGACAGATACGCAGTATTTT	CASSFEGERTDTQYF
TRBJ1-5	NA	TRBV28	few	TGTGCCAGCAGTTTACCCGAAGGGTACGGGCAGCCCCAGCATTTT	CASSLPEGYGQPQHF
TRBJ2-5	TRBD2	TRBV30	NA	TGTGCCTGGAGTTATACTAGCGGGGGCCCCCAAGAGACCCAGTACTTC	CAWSYTSGGPQETQYF
TRBJ2-6	TRBD2	TRBV7-2	NA	TGTGCCAGCAGCCTCGTGCGGGAGAGCTCTGGGGCCAACGTCCTGACTTTC	CASSLVRESSGANVLTF
TRBJ2-5	NA	TRBV5-1	NA	TGCGCCAGCAGCCCCTCGCCCGCAGAGACCCAGTACTTC	CASSPSPAETQYF
TRBJ1-6	TRBD1	TRBV6-1	once	TGTGCCAGCAGTGAGCAGGGGGCACTGAGCAATTCACCCCTCCACTTT	CASSEQGALSNSPLHF
TRBJ1-2	NA	TRBV10-2	NA	TGCGCCAGCAGTGAGAGGGAAACCTATGGCTACACCTTC	CASSERETYGYTF
TRBJ1-1	NA	TRBV10-3	NA	TGTGCCATCAGTGAGGGGGCCTGGGGCACTGAAGCTTTCTTT	CAISEGAWGTEAFF
TRBJ1-1	NA	TRBV18	NA	TGTGCCAGCTCACCCACACAGCTGAACACTGAAGCTTTCTTT	CASSPTQLNTEAFF